This TCR beta chain was identified during a study of blood T cell repertoires in COVID-19 (dated by TCRdb to 2018 to 2020). Some background on the complete study: Collaborator samples came from the United States, Italy and Spain and covered acute and convalescent phases of COVID-19. The sample metadata nearly always contained a de-identified subject ID, COVID-19 status, age in years and sex. Samples came from the ongoing ImmuneRACE study (first 160 participants) plus 1,254 subjects from 6 global collaborators. Deeply sampled blood TCRbeta repertoires from subjects exposed to, actively infected with, or recovered from COVID-19 were included in the dataset. Where HLA class I and class II types were available, the types were taken from metadata supplied by the sample provider, not from assay-based typing. The repertoires were released in a freely available public database intended as a resource for research on the immune response to SARS-CoV-2. The prospective study material was composed of cDNA or gDNA derived from T cells, B-cell-depleted T cells, or PBMCs. Summary of the overall study and its limitations: The quantity of clinical and demographic metadata differed by source and by participant and was supplied without curation.

In Seattle, one collaborating source enrolled patients while the infection was active and tracked those patients longitudinally over the course of disease. Whole blood was collected in K2EDTA tubes by collaborating institutions according to the institutions' own protocols. For TCRbeta analysis, collaborators shipped samples in one of three forms: frozen whole blood, isolated PBMCs, or DNA extracted from either of those sample types. Counted from cysteine to phenylalanine, this CDR3 has 14 amino acids. The read is trimmed to its CDR3 DNA, 42 bases read in frame from base 1. The germline V gene sets CDR1 to SGHDT and CDR2 to YYEEEE. V and J are truncated by 0 bases and 6 bases respectively, leaving an intervening sequence of 11 bases. TCRbeta CDR3 regions were amplified from genomic DNA by means of the immunoSEQ Assay, a bias-controlled multiplex PCR. As for the original processing: Nucleated cell counts per sample were estimated from amplification of reference gene primers within the assay. Sequence reads were collapsed and filtered to measure the absolute abundance of every unique TCRbeta CDR3 rearrangement. For each sample, productive Simpson clonality was calculated as the square root of Simpson's diversity index over productive rearrangements. TCRdb re-hosts the immuneACCESS table, in-frame sequences only. Its copies lack some clones; in the studies checked, an unresolved V gene accounts for under half of them, and the cause for the rest is not known. V and J calls and clone size are copied from that table; D and trimming were computed from the DNA. Counted in this sample were 150,000 to 250,000 clones; approximately 94% of them appeared once. Clones ranked in the top ten supply roughly 0.76% of the sample.

To note about this clone: Its antigen remains undetermined. Per-base quality was not reported, and no clone a single base away is much larger than it.

The sequenced sample was peripheral blood. This TCR derives from a man younger than 40 with COVID-19, enrolled during active disease. The rearranged segments are TRBV5-6 and TRBJ2-3, with a weak D call of TRBD1 (5 bases match). In nucleotide form, the sequence is TGTGCCAGCAGCTTGGTAGGGGCTAGGGATACGCAGTATTTT. Its protein product is CASSLVGARDTQYF.